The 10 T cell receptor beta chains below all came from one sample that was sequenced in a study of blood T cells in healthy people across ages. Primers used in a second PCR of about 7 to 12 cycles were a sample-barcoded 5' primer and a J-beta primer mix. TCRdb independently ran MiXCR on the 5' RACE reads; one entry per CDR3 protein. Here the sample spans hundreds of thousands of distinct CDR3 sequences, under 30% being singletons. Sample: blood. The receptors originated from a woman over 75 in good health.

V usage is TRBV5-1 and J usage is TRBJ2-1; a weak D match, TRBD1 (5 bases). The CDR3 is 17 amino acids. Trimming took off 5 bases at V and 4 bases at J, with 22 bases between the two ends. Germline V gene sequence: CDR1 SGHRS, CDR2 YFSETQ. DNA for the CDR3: TGCGCCAGCAGTGACAGCTACCTGGTGTTTTCGTACAATGAGCAGTTCTTC. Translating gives CASSDSYLVFSYNEQFF.

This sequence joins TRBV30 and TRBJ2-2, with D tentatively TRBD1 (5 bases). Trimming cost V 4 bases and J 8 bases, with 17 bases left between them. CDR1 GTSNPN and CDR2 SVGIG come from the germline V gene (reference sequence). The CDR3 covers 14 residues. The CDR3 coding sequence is TGTGCCTGGACCAGGGTCCGAGGCTCGGGGGAGCTGTTTTTT. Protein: CAWTRVRGSGELFF.

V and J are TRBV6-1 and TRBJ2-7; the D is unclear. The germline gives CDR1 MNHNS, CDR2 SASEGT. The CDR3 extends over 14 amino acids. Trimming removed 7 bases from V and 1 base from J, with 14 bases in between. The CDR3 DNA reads TGTGCCAGCACCCAAACCGTAAATTCCTACGAGCAGTACTTC. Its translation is CASTQTVNSYEQYF.

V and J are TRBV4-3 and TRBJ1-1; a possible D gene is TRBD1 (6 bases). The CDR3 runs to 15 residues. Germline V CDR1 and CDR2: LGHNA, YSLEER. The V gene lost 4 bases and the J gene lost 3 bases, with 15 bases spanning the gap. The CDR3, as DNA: TGCGCCAGCAGCCTCTACAGGGAAGGGGACACTGAAGCTTTCTTT. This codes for CASSLYREGDTEAFF.

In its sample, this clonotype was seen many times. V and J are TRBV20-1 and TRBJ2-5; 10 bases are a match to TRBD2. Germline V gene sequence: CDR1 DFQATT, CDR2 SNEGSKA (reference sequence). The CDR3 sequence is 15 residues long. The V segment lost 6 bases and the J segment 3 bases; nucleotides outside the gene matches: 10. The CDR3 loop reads CSAVQASGGKETQYF. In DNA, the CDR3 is TGCAGTGCCGTCCAAGCTAGCGGGGGCAAAGAGACCCAGTACTTC.

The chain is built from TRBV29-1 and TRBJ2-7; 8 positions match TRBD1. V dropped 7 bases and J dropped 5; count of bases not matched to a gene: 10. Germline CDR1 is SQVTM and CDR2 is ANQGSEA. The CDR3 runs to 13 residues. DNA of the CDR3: TGCAGCGCGAAGGCGACAGGGGCGGACGAGCAGTACTTC. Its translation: CSAKATGADEQYF.

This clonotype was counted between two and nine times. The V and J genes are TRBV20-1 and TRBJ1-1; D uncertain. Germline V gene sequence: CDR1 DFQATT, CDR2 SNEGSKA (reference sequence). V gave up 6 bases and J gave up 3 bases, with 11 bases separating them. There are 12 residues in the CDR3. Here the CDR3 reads CSATTGHTEAFF. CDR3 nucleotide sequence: TGCAGTGCCACGACCGGACACACTGAAGCTTTCTTT.

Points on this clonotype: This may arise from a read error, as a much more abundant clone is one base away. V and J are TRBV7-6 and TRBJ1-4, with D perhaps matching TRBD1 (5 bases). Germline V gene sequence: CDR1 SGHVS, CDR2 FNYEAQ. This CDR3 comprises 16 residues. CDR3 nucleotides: TGTGCCAGCAGCCCGAAGAGACAGTGGACGGAGGAAAAACGGTTTTTT. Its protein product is CASSPKRQWTEEKRFF.

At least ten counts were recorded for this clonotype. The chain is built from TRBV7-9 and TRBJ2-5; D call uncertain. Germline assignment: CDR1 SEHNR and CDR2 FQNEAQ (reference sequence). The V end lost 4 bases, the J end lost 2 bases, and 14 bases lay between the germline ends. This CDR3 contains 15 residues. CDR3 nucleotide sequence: TGTGCCAGCAGCTCAACATTAGCAGGACAAGAGACCCAGTACTTC. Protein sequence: CASSSTLAGQETQYF.

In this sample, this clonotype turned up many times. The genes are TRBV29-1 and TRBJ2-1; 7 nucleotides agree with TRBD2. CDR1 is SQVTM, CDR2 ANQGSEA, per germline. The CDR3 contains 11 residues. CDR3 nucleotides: TGCAGTGTGGGGGGGTTCAATGAGCAGTTCTTC. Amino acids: CSVGGFNEQFF.